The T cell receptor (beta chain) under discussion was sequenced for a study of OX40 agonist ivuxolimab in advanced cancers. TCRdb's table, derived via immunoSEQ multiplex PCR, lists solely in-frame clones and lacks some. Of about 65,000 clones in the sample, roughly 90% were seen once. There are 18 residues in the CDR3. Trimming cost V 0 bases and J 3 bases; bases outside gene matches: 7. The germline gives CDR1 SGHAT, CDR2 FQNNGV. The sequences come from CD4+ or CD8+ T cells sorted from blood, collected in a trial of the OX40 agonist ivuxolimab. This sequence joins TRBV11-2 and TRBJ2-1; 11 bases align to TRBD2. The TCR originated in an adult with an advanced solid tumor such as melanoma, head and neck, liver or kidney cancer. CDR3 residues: CASSLDNSGGAIYNEQFF. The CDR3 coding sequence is TGTGCCAGCAGCTTAGATAATAGCGGGGGGGCCATCTACAATGAGCAGTTCTTC.